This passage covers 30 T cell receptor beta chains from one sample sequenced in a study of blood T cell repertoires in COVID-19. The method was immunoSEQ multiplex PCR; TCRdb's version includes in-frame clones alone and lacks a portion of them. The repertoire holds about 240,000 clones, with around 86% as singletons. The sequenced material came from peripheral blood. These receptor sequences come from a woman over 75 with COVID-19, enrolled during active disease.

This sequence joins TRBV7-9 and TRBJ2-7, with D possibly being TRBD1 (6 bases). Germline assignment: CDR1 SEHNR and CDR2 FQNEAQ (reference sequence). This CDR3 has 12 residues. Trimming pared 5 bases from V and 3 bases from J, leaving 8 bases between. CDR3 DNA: TGTGCCAGCAGCGAACAGGGCTACGAGCAGTACTTC. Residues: CASSEQGYEQYF.

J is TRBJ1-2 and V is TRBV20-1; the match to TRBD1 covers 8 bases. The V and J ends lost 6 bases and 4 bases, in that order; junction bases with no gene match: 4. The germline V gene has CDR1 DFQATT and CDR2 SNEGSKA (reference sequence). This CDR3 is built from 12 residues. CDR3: CSASGTGYGYTF. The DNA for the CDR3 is TGCAGTGCCAGTGGGACAGGCTATGGCTACACCTTC.

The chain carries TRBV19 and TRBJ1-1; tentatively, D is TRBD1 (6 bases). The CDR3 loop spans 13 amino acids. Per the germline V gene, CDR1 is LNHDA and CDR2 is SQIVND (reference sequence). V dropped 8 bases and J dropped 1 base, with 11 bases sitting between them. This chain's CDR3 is CASSRGQNTEAFF. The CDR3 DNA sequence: TGTGCCAGTTCGCGGGGGCAGAACACTGAAGCTTTCTTT.

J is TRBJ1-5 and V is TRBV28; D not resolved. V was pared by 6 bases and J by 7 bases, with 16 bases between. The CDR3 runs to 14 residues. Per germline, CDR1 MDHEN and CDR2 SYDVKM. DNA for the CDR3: TGTGCCAGCAGACGGGGAGAGTCGGGGCAGCCCCAGCATTTT. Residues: CASRRGESGQPQHF.

CDR3 sequence reads: CASTRGEGNYGYTF. CDR3 sequence (DNA): TGTGCCAGCACCCGGGGGGAGGGGAACTATGGCTACACCTTC. This chain connects TRBV27 to TRBJ1-2, with D tentatively TRBD1 (5 bases). Trimming removed 7 bases from V and 2 bases from J, with 14 bases in between. The CDR3 length is 14 residues. In germline, CDR1 is MNHEY, CDR2 SMNVEV (reference sequence).

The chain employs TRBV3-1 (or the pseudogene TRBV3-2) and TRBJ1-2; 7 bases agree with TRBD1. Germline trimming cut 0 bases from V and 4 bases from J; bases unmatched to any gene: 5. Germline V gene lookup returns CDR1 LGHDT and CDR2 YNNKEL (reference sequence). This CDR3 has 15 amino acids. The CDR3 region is CASSQDVAGGYGYTF. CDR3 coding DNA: TGTGCCAGCAGCCAAGATGTGGCAGGGGGCTATGGCTACACCTTC.

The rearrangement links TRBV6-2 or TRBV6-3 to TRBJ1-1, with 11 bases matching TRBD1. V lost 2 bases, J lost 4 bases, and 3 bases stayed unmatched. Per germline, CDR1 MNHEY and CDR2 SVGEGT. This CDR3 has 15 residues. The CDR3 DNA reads TGTGCCAGCAGTTACGACGGGACAGGGGGCACTGAAGCTTTCTTT. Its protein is CASSYDGTGGTEAFF.

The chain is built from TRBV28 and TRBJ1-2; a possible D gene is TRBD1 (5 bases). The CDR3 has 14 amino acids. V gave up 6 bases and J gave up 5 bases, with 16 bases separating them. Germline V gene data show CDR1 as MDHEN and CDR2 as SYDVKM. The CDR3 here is CASSRLGVGYGYTF. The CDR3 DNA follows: TGTGCCAGCAGCCGCTTAGGGGTCGGATATGGCTACACCTTC.

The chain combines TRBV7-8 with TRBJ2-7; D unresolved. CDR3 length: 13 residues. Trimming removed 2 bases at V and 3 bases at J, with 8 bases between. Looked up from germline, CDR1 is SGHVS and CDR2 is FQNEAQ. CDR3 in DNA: TGTGCCAGCAGCTTACGAACGGTCTACGAGCAGTACTTC. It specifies CASSLRTVYEQYF.

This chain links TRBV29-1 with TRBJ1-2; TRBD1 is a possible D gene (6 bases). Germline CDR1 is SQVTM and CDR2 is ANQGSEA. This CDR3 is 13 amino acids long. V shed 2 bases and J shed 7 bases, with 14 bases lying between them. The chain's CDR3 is CSVELPGEGGYTF. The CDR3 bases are TGCAGCGTTGAACTCCCAGGGGAGGGTGGCTACACCTTC.

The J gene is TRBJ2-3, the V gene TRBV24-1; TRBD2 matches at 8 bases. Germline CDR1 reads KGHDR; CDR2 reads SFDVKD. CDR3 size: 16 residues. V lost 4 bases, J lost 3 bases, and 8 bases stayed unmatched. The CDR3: CATSEGRGAGTDTQYF. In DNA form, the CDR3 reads TGTGCCACCAGTGAGGGGCGGGGGGCTGGAACAGATACGCAGTATTTT.

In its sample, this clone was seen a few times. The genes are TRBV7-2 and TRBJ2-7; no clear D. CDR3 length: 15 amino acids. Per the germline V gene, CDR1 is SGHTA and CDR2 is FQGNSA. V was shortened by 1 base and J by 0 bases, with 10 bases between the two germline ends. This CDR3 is CASSLDIVSSYEQYF. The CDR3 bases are TGTGCCAGCAGCTTAGATATCGTTAGCTCCTACGAGCAGTACTTC. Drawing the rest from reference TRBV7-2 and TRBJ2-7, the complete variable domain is GAGVSQSPSNKVTEKGKDVELRCDPISGHTALYWYRQSLGQGLEFLIYFQGNSAPDKSGLPSDRFSAERTGGSVSTLTIQRTQQEDSAVYLCASSLDIVSSYEQYFGPGTRLTVT.

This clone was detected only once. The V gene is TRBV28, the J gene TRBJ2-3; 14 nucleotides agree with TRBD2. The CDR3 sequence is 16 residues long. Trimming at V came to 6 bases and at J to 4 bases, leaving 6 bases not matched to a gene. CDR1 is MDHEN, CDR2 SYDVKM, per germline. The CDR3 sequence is CASRDGLAGGSDTQYF. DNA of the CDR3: TGTGCCAGCAGGGATGGACTAGCGGGAGGCTCAGATACGCAGTATTTT.

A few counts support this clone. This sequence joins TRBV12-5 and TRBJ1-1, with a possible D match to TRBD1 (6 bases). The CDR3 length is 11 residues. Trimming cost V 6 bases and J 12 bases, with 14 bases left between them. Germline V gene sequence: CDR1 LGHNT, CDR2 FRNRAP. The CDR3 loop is CASGANRAPFF. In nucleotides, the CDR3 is TGTGCTAGTGGAGCGAACAGGGCTCCTTTCTTT.

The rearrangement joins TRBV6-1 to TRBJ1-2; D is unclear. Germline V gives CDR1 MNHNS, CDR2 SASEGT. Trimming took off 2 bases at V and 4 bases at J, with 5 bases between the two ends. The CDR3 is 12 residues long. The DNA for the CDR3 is TGTGCCAGCAGTGAACCCGGCTATGGCTACACCTTC. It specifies CASSEPGYGYTF.

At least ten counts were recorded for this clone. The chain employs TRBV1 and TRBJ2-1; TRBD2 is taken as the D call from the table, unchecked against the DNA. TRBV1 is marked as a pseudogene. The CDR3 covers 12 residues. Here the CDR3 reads CTSSQKRGQQFF. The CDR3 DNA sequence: TGCACCAGCAGCCAAAAGCGGGGTCAGCAGTTCTTC.

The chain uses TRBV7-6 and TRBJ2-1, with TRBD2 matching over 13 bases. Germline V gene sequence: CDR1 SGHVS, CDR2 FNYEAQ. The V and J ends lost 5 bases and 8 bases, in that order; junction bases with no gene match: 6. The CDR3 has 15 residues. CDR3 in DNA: TGTGCCAGCAGCACAGGACTAGCGGGAGAGTATGAGCAGTTCTTC. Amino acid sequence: CASSTGLAGEYEQFF.

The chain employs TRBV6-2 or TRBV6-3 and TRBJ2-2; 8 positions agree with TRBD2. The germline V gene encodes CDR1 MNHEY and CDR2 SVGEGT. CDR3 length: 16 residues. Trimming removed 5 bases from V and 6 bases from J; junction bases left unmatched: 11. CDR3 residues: CASSPTGTRIPGELFF. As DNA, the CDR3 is TGTGCCAGCAGTCCCACTGGGACTAGAATCCCCGGGGAGCTGTTTTTT.

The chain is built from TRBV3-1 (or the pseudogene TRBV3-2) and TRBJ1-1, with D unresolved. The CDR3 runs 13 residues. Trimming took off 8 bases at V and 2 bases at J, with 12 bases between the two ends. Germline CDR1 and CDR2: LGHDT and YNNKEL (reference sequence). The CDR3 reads CASGSQANTEAFF. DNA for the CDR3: TGTGCCAGCGGGAGTCAAGCAAACACTGAAGCTTTCTTT.

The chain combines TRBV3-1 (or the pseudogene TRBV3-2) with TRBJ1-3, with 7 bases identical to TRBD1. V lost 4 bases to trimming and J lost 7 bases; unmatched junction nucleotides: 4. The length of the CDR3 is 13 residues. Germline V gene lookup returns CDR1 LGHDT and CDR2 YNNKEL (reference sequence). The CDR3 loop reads CASSPFRGNTIYF. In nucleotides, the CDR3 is TGTGCCAGCAGCCCTTTCAGGGGGAACACCATATATTTT.

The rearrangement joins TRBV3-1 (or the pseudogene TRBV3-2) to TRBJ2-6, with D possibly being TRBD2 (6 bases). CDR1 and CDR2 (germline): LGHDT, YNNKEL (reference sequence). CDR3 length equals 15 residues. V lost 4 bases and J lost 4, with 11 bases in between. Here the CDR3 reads CASSPGGDGANVLTF. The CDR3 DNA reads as TGTGCCAGCAGCCCCGGCGGGGACGGGGCCAACGTCCTGACTTTC.

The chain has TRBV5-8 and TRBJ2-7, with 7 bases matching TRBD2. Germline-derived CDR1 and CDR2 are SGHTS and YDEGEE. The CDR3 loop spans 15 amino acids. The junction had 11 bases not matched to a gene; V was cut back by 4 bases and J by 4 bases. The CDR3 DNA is TGTGCCAGCAGCGCCTGGGGGGGGAGAGGGTACGAGCAGTACTTC. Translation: CASSAWGGRGYEQYF.

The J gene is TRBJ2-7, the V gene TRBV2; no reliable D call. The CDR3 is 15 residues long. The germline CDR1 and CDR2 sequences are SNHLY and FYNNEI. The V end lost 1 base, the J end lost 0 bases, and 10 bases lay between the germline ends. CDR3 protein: CASSEERLSSYEQYF. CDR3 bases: TGTGCCAGCAGTGAAGAAAGACTTTCCTCCTACGAGCAGTACTTC.

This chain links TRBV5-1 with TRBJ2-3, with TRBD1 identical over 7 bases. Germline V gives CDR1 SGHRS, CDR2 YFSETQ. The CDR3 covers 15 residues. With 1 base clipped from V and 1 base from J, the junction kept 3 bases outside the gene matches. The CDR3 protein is CASSLKGAGTDTQYF. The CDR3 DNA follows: TGCGCCAGCAGCTTGAAGGGGGCCGGCACAGATACGCAGTATTTT.

The CDR3 sequence: CASSPGMANYGYTF. CDR3 sequence (DNA): TGTGCCAGCAGTCCAGGAATGGCTAACTATGGCTACACCTTC. V and J are TRBV6-4 and TRBJ1-2; D gene uncertain. Trimming pared 5 bases from V and 0 bases from J, leaving 10 bases between. Looked up from germline, CDR1 is MRHNA and CDR2 is SNTAGT. This CDR3 spans 14 amino acids.

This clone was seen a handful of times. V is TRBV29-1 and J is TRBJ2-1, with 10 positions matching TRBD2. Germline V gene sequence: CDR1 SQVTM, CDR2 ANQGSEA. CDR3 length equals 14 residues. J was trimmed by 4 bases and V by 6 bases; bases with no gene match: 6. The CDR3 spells CSVTGLANYNEQFF. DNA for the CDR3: TGCAGCGTGACGGGACTAGCGAATTACAATGAGCAGTTCTTC.

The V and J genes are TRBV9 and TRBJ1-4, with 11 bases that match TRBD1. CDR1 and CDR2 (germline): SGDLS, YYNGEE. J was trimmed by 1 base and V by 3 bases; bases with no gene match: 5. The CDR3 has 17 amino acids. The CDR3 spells CASSAGQGARTNEKLFF. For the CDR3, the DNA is TGTGCCAGCAGCGCAGGACAGGGGGCGCGAACTAATGAAAAACTGTTTTTT.

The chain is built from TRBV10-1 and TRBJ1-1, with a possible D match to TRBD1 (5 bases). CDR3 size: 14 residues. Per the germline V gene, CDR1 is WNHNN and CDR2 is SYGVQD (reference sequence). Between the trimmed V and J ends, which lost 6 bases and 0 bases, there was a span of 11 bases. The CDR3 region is CASRRQPLNTEAFF. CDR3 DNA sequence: TGCGCCAGCAGGAGACAGCCTTTGAACACTGAAGCTTTCTTT.

The CDR3 DNA reads as TGTGCCAGCAGGGGGGACAGGGCTGAAGCTTTCTTT. Amino acid sequence: CASRGDRAEAFF. The chain couples TRBV12-3 or TRBV12-4 to TRBJ1-1; 9 nucleotides line up with TRBD1. After removal of 6 bases from V and 6 bases from J, the junction contained 2 bases not matched to a gene. The CDR3 consists of 12 residues.

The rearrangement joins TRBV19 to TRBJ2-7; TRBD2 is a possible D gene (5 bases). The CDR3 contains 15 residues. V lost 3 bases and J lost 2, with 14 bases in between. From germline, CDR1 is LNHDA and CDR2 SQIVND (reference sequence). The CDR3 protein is CASSIATSFTYEQYF. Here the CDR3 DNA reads TGTGCCAGTAGTATCGCTACTAGTTTTACCTACGAGCAGTACTTC. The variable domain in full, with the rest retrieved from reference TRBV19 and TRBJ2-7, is DGGITQSPKYLFRKEGQNVTLSCEQNLNHDAMYWYRQDPGQGLRLIYYSQIVNDFQKGDIAEGYSVSREKKESFPLTVTSAQKNPTAFYLCASSIATSFTYEQYFGPGTRLTVT.